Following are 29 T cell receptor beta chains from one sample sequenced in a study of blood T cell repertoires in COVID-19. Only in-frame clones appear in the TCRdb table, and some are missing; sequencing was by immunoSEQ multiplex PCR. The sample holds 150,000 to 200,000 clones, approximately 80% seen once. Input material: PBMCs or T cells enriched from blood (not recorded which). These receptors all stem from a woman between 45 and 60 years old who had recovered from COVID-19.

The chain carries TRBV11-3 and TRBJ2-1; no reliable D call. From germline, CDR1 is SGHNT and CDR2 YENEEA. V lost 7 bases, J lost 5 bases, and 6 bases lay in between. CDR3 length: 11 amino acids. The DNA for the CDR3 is TGTGCCAGCACTCGGGACAATGAGCAGTTCTTC. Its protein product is CASTRDNEQFF.

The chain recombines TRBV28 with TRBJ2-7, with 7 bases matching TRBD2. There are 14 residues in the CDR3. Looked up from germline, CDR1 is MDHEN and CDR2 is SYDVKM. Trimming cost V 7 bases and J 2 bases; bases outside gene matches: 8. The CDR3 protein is CASKTGGDPYEQYF. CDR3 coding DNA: TGTGCCAGCAAAACTGGGGGGGACCCCTACGAGCAGTACTTC. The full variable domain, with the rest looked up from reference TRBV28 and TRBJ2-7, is DVKVTQSSRYLVKRTGEKVFLECVQDMDHENMFWYRQDPGLGLRLIYFSYDVKMKEKGDIPEGYSVSREKKERFSLILESASTNQTSMYLCASKTGGDPYEQYFGPGTRLTVT.

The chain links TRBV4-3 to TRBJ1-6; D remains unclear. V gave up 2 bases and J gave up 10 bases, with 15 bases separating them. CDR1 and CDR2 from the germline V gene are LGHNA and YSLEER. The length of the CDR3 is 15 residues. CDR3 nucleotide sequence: TGCGCCAGCAGCCAACACCCAGATCTTGGCTCACCCCTCCACTTT. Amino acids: CASSQHPDLGSPLHF.

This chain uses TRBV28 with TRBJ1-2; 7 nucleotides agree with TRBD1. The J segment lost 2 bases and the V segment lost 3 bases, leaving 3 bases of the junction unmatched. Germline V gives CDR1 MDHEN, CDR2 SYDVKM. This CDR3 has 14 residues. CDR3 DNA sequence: TGTGCCAGCAGTTTCCGGGACAGCAACTATGGCTACACCTTC. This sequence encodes CASSFRDSNYGYTF.

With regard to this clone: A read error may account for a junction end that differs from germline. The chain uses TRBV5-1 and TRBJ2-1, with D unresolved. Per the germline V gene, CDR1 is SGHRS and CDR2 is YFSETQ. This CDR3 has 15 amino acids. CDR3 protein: CASSLGASSNNEQFF. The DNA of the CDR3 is TGCGCCAGCAGCTTGGGGGCGTCCTCCAACAATGAGCAGTTCTTC.

CDR3 sequence reads: CASSTGGGNQPQHF. CDR3 DNA: TGTGCCAGCAGTACGGGGGGCGGCAATCAGCCCCAGCATTTT. The rearrangement links TRBV7-2 to TRBJ1-5, with D maybe TRBD1 (6 bases). Trimming took off 6 bases at V and 2 bases at J, with 11 bases between the two ends. Germline lookup yields CDR1 SGHTA and CDR2 FQGNSA. The CDR3 length is 14 residues.

CDR3 DNA sequence: TGCAGCGTTTCAGGGCCCGGGGATACGCAGTATTTT. Amino acids: CSVSGPGDTQYF. The chain links TRBV29-1 to TRBJ2-3; D is perhaps TRBD1 (5 bases). The germline V gene encodes CDR1 SQVTM and CDR2 ANQGSEA. V was clipped by 5 bases and J by 6 bases, with 12 bases between them. The CDR3 covers 12 residues.

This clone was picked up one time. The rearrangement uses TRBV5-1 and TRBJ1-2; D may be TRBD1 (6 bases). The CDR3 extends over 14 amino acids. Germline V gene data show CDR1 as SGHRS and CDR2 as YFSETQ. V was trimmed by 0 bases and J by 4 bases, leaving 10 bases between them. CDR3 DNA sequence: TGCGCCAGCAGCTTGGCCGGACAGACCTATGGCTACACCTTC. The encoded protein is CASSLAGQTYGYTF.

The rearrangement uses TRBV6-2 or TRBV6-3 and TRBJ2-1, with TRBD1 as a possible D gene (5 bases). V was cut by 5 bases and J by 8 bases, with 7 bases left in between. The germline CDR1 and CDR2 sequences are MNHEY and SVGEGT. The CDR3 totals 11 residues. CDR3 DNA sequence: TGTGCCAGCAGTGTCAGGGATGAGCAGTTCTTC. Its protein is CASSVRDEQFF.

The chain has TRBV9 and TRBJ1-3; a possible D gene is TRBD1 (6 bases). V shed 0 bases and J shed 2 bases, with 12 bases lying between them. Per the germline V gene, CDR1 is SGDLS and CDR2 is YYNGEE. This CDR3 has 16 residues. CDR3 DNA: TGTGCCAGCAGCGTAGAGGGACACGAGCCTGGAAACACCATATATTTT. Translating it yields CASSVEGHEPGNTIYF.

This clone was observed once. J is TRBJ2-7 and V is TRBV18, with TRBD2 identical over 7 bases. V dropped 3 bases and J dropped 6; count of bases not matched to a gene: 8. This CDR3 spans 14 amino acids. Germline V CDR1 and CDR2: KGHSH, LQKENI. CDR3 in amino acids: CASSPERGFVEQYF. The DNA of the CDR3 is TGTGCCAGCTCACCGGAGCGGGGTTTCGTCGAGCAGTACTTC.

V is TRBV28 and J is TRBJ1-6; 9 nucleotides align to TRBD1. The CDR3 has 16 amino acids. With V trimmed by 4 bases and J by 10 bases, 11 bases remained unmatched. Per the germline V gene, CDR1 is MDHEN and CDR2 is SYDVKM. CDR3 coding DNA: TGTGCCAGCAGTTCCGGGACAGGGTCGAGGGGCTCACCCCTCCACTTT. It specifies CASSSGTGSRGSPLHF.

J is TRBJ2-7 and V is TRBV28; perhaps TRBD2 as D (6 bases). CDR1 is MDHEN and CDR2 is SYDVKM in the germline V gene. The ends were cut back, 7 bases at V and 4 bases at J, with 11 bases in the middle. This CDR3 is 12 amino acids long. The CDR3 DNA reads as TGTGCCAGCAACCGGGAGCCGTACGAGCAGTACTTC. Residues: CASNREPYEQYF.

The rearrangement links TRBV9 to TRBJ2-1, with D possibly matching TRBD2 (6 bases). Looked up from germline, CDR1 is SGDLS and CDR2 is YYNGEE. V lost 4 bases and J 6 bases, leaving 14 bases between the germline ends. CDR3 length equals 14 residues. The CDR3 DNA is TGTGCCAGCAGCACGTCGACTAGAGCCAATGAGCAGTTCTTC. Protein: CASSTSTRANEQFF.

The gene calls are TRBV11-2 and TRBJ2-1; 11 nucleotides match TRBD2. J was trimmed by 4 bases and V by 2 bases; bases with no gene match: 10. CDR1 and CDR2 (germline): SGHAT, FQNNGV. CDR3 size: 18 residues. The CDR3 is CASSLRWSTSGRYNEQFF. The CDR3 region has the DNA TGTGCCAGCAGCTTAAGGTGGTCAACTAGCGGGAGATACAATGAGCAGTTCTTC.

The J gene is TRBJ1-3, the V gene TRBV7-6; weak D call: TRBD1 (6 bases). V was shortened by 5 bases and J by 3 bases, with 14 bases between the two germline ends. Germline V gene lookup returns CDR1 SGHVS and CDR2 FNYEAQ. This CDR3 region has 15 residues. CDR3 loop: CASSVDDRSGNTIYF. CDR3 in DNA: TGTGCCAGCAGCGTAGATGACAGGAGTGGAAACACCATATATTTT.

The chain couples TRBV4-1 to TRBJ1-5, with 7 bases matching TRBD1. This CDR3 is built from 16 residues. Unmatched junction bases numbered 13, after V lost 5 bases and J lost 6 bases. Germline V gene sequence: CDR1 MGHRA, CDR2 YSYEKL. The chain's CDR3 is CASSNQAATGSQPQHF. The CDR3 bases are TGCGCCAGCAGCAACCAAGCCGCGACAGGGAGTCAGCCCCAGCATTTT.

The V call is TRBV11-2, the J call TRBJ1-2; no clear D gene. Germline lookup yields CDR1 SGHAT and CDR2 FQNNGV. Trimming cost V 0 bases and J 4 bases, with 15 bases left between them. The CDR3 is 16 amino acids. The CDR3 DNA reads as TGTGCCAGCAGCTTAGAATCCCGCGGCGGAATCTATGGCTACACCTTC. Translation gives CASSLESRGGIYGYTF.

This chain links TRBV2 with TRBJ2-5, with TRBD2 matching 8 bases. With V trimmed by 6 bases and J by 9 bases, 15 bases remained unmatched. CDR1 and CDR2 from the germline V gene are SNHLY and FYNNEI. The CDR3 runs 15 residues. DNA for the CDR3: TGTGCCAGCAGCCCCTGGGAGGCGGGGGGAACGGCCCAGTACTTC. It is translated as CASSPWEAGGTAQYF.

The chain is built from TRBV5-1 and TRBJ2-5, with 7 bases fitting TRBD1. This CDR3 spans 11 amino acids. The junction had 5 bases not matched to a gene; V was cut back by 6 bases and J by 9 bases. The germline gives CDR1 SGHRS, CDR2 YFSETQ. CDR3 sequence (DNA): TGCGCCAGCAACACCCAGGGGGCCCAGTACTTC. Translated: CASNTQGAQYF. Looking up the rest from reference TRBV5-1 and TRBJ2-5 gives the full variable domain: KAGVTQTPRYLIKTRGQQVTLSCSPISGHRSVSWYQQTPGQGLQFLFEYFSETQRNKGNFPGRFSGRQFSNSRSEMNVSTLELGDSALYLCASNTQGAQYFGPGTRLLVL.

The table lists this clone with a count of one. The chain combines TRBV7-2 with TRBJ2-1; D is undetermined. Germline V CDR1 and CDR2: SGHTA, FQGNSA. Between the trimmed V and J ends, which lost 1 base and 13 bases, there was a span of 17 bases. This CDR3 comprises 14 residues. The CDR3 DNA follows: TGTGCCAGCAGCTTAGAAGAGACACCCCCCAAACAGTTCTTC. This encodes CASSLEETPPKQFF.

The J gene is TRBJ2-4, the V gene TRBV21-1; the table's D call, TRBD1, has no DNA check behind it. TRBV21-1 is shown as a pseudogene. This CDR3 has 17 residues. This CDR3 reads CASSKARQGWGKNIQYF. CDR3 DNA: TGTGCCAGCAGCAAAGCGCGTCAGGGATGGGGCAAAAACATTCAGTACTTC.

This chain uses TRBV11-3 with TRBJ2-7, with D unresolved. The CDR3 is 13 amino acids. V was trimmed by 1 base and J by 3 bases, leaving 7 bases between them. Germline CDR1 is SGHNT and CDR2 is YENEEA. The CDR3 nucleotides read TGTGCCAGCAGCTTAGGGCCGCACTACGAGCAGTACTTC. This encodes CASSLGPHYEQYF.

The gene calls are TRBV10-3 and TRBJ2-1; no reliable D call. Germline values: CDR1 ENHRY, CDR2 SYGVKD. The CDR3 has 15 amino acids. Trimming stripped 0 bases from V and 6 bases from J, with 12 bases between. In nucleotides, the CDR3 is TGTGCCATCAGTGAGTCTCGCCTAGTAGTCAATGAGCAGTTCTTC. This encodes CAISESRLVVNEQFF.

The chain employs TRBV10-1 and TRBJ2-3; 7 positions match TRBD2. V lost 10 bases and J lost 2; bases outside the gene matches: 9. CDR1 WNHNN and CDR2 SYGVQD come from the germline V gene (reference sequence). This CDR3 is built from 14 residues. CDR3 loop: CAITSGTLTDTQYF. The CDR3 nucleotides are TGCGCCATTACAAGCGGGACCCTCACAGATACGCAGTATTTT.

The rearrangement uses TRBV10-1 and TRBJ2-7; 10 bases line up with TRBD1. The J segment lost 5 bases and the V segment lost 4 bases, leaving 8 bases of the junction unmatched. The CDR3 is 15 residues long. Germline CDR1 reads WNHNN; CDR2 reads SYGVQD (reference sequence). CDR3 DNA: TGCGCCAGCAGTGTGGGGACAGGGGATGACGACGAGCAGTACTTC. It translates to CASSVGTGDDDEQYF.

The CDR3 protein is CASSVLSGSGSGNEQFF. The CDR3 bases are TGTGCCAGCAGCGTATTATCAGGTAGCGGGAGTGGGAATGAGCAGTTCTTC. J is TRBJ2-1 and V is TRBV9, with 9 nucleotides matching TRBD2. Losses at the gene ends were 1 base for V and 7 bases for J; bases not matched to a gene: 12. CDR1 SGDLS and CDR2 YYNGEE come from the germline V gene. This CDR3 has 17 residues.

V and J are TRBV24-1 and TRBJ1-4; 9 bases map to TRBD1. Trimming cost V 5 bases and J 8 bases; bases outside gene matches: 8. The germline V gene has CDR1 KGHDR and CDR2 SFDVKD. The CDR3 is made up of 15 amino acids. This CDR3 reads CATSASGTGTEKLFF. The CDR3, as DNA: TGTGCCACCAGTGCCTCCGGGACAGGGACCGAAAAACTGTTTTTT.

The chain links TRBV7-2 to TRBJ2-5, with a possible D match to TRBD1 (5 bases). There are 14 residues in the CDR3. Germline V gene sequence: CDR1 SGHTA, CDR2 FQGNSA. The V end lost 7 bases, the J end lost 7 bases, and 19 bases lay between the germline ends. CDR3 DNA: TGTGCCAGCACCCCAGACAGCGTATTTGGGACCCAGTACTTC. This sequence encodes CASTPDSVFGTQYF.